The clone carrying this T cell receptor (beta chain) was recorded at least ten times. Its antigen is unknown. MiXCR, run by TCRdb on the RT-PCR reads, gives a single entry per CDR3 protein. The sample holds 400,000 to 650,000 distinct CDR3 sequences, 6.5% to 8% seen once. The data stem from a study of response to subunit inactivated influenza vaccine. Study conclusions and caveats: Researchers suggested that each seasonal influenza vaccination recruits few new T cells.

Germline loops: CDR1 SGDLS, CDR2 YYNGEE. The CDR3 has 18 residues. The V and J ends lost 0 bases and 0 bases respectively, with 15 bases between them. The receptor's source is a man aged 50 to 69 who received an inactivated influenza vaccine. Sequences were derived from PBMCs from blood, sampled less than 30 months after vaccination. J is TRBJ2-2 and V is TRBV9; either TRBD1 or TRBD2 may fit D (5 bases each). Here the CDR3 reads CASSVEPGRSSNTGELFF. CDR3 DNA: TGTGCCAGCAGCGTAGAACCGGGACGGTCTTCGAACACCGGGGAGCTGTTTTTT.